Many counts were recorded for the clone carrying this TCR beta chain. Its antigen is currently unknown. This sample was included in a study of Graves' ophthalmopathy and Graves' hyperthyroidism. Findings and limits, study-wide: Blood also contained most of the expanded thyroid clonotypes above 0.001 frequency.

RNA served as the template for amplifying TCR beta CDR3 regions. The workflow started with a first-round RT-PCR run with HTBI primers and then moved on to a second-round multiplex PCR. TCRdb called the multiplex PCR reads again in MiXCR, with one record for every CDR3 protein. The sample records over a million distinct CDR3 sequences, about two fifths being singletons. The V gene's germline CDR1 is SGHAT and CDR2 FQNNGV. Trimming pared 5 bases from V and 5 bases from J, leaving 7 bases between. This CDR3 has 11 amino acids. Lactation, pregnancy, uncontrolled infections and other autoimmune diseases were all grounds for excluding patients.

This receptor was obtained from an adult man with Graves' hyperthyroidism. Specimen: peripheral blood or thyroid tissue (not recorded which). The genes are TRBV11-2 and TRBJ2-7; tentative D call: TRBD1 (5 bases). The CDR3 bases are TGTGCCAGCAGCGACAGTGACGAGCAGTACTTC. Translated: CASSDSDEQYF.